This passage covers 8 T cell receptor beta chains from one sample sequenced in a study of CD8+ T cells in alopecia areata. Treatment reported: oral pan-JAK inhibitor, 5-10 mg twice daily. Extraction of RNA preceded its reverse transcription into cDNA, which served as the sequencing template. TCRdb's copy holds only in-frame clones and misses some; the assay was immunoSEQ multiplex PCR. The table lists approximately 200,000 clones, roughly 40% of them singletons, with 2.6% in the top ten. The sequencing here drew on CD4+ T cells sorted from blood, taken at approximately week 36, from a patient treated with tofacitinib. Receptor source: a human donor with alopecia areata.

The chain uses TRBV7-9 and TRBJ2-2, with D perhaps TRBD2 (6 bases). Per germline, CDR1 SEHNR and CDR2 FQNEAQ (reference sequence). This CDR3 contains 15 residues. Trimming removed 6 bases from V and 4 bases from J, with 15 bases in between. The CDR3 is CASSFPGLITGELFF. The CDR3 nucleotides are TGTGCCAGCAGTTTTCCGGGACTTATCACCGGGGAGCTGTTTTTT. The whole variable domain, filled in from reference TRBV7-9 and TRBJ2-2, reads DTGVSQNPRHKITKRGQNVTFRCDPISEHNRLYWYRQTLGQGPEFLTYFQNEAQLEKSRLLSDRFSAERPKGSFSTLEIQRTEQGDSAMYLCASSFPGLITGELFFGEGSRLTVL.

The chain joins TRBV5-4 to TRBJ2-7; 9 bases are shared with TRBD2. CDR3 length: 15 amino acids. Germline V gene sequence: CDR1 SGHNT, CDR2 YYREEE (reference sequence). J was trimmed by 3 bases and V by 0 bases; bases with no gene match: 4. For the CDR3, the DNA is TGTGCCAGCAGCTTGGCGGCTAGCGGGGACTACGAGCAGTACTTC. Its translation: CASSLAASGDYEQYF. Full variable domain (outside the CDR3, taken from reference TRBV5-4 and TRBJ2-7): ETGVTQSPTHLIKTRGQQVTLRCSSQSGHNTVSWYQQALGQGPQFIFQYYREEENGRGNFPPRFSGLQFPNYSSELNVNALELDDSALYLCASSLAASGDYEQYFGPGTRLTVT.

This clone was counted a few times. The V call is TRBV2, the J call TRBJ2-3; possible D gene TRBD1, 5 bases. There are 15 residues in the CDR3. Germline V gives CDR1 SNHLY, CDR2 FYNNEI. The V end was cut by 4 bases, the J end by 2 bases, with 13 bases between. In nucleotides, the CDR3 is TGTGCCAGCAGTGGGTACCAGGGAACCACAGATACGCAGTATTTT. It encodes CASSGYQGTTDTQYF.

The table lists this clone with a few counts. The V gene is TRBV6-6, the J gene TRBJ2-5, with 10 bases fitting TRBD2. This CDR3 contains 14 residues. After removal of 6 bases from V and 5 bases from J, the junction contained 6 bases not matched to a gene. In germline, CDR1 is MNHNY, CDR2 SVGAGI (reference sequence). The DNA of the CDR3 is TGTGCCAGCAGACCAGCGGGAGGGGGGGAGACCCAGTACTTC. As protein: CASRPAGGGETQYF.

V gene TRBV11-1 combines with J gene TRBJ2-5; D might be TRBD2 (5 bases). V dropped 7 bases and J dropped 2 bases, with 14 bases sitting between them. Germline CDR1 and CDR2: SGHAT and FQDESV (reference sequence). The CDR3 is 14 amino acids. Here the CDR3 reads CASKEADLQETQYF. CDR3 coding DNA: TGTGCCAGCAAGGAGGCAGATCTTCAAGAGACCCAGTACTTC.

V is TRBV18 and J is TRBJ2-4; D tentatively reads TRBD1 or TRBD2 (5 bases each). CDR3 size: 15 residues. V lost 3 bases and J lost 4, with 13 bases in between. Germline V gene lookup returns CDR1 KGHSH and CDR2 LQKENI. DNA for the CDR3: TGTGCCAGCTCACCGCCGGGACGATTAAAAAACATTCAGTACTTC. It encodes CASSPPGRLKNIQYF.

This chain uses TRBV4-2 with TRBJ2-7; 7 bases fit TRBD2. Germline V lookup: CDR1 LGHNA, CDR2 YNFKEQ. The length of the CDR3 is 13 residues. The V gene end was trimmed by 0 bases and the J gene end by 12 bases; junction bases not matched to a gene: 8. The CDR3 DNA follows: TGTGCCAGCAGCCAAGATAAGAGCGGGGAACGGTACTTC. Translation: CASSQDKSGERYF.

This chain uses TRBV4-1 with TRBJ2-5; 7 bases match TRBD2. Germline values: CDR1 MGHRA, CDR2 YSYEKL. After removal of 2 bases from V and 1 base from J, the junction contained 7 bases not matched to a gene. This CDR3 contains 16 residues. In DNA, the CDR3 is TGCGCCAGCAGCCAACAGACGGCTAGCGGCCAAGAGACCCAGTACTTC. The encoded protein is CASSQQTASGQETQYF.